The source of this T cell receptor (beta chain) is a study of immune cell composition in non-small cell lung cancer. In the study overall: Histologic subtype was mainly adenocarcinoma or squamous cell carcinoma. Study findings and constraints: Clones >0.5% enriched in tumour were rarer in adenocarcinoma (about 33%) than squamous (roughly 75%). Tumour TCR-beta clonality showed no significant link to smoking pack-years.

The normal lung sample lay at least 3 cm, and maximally far, from the tumour. The data were produced by immunoSEQ multiplex PCR, yet TCRdb's version contains in-frame clones alone and is incomplete. The sample includes about 2,500 clones, around 84% of them seen just once. CDR1 and CDR2 from the germline V gene are ENHRY and SYGVKD. Trimming took 6 bases from V and 5 from J; bases not matched to a gene: 10. CDR3 length: 16 amino acids. This clone was counted a few times. Its cognate antigen is unknown. This receptor was taken from a human donor with non-small cell lung cancer. Sequences were obtained from non-adjacent lung tissue. The chain carries TRBV10-3 and TRBJ2-5, with 12 nucleotides matching TRBD2. The CDR3 region has the DNA TGTGCCATCAGCCCCGGGACTAGCGGGCCGGGGGAGACCCAGTACTTC. Translating gives CAISPGTSGPGETQYF.